This T cell receptor (beta chain) originates from a study of blood T cell repertoires in COVID-19 (dated by TCRdb to the early 2020s). For context, the study as a whole: Samples from collaborators originated in the United States, Italy and Spain and spanned both the acute and convalescent phases of COVID-19. Sample metadata almost always included a de-identified subject ID, COVID-19 status, age in years and sex. The material from the prospective study consisted of cDNA or gDNA derived from T cells, B-cell-depleted T cells, or PBMCs. Subjects who had been exposed to COVID-19, were actively infected with it, or had recovered from it provided the deeply sampled blood TCRbeta repertoires that made up the dataset. The repertoires were released in a freely available public database meant as a resource for research on the immune response to SARS-CoV-2. The samples were drawn from the first 160 participants of the ongoing ImmuneRACE study and from some 1,300 subjects provided by 6 global collaborators. Where HLA class I and class II types were available, the types were taken from metadata supplied by the sample provider, not from assay-based typing.

The paper's findings and limits, for the study overall: The quantity of clinical and demographic metadata differed by source and by participant and was supplied without curation.

TCRbeta CDR3 regions were amplified from genomic DNA using the immunoSEQ Assay, a bias-controlled multiplex PCR. On the study's bioinformatics: Within the assay, amplification of reference gene primers was used to estimate how many nucleated cells each sample contained. Sequence reads were collapsed and filtered to measure the absolute abundance of every unique TCRbeta CDR3 rearrangement. For each sample, productive Simpson clonality was calculated as the square root of Simpson's diversity index over productive rearrangements. TCRdb carries this immuneACCESS record with in-frame sequences only. Its versions omit some clonotypes, under half of them owing to an unresolved V gene in the studies checked, with the rest unexplained. That table is the source of V, J and clone size, and D and trimming were worked out from the DNA. The sample contains more than 200,000 clones, roughly nine tenths of them found a single time. Clones ranked in the top ten supply around 0.72% of the sample.

The collaborating institutions used their own protocols to collect whole blood in K2EDTA tubes. Collaborator samples were shipped for TCRbeta analysis as frozen whole blood, isolated PBMCs, or DNA extracted from either sample type. A remark on this clone: Its antigen is unknown. Base-call qualities are not available, and no considerably larger clone is one nucleotide away.

CDR1 LGHNA and CDR2 YNFKEQ are derived from the germline V gene. CDR3 length: 16 amino acids, cysteine to phenylalanine. Of the read, only the CDR3 DNA is kept; its 48 bases are in frame from base 1. Clipping removes 7 bases from V and 6 bases from J, with 9 as the unmatched junction base count. The source is a man aged 40-55 years with acute or convalescent COVID-19. The specimen was peripheral blood. The chain uses TRBV4-2 and TRBJ2-4; 13 junctional bases match TRBD2. CDR3 reads: CASTRFWTSGGNIQYF. The DNA is TGTGCCAGCACCCGATTCTGGACTAGCGGGGGAAACATTCAGTACTTC.